These 10 T cell receptor beta chains came from one sample sequenced in a study of T cell responses to AZD1222 COVID-19 vaccine. TCRdb keeps only in-frame clones here, not all; method: immunoSEQ multiplex PCR. The sample has over 90,000 clones; over 80% are singletons. Material: peripheral blood, obtained on day 0 of AZD1222 vaccination. These receptors all stem from an adult in good health.

The chain recombines TRBV28 with TRBJ2-1; D remains ambiguous. The germline V gene encodes CDR1 MDHEN and CDR2 SYDVKM. V was pared by 5 bases and J by 7 bases, with 15 bases between. The CDR3 has 14 amino acids. CDR3 DNA: TGTGCCAGCAGTGCCCTACCCCAGACAAATGAGCAGTTCTTC. Amino acids: CASSALPQTNEQFF.

The gene calls are TRBV29-1 and TRBJ1-4, with D hard to call. The germline V and J ends were trimmed by 7 bases and 0 bases, with 21 bases remaining between them. The V gene's germline CDR1 is SQVTM and CDR2 ANQGSEA. This CDR3 is built from 17 residues. CDR3 DNA: TGCAGCGCCCGAGCGGGAGGTCCGATTGCAACTAATGAAAAACTGTTTTTT. Amino acid sequence: CSARAGGPIATNEKLFF.

The rearrangement uses TRBV4-3 and TRBJ1-6; D is undetermined. The CDR3 sequence is 13 residues long. The ends were cut back, 4 bases at V and 10 bases at J, with 11 bases in the middle. Germline loops: CDR1 LGHNA, CDR2 YSLEER. CDR3 amino acids: CASSRDALSPLHF. CDR3 DNA sequence: TGCGCCAGCAGCCGAGACGCACTCTCACCCCTCCACTTT.

The rearrangement joins TRBV6-1 to TRBJ2-3; TRBD2 agrees at 7 bases. This CDR3 is 14 amino acids long. With V trimmed by 6 bases and J by 1 base, 4 bases remained unmatched. Germline V CDR1 and CDR2: MNHNS, SASEGT. CDR3 bases: TGTGCCAGCAGAGCAACTAGCGGCACAGATACGCAGTATTTT. Translation gives CASRATSGTDTQYF.

This rearrangement joins TRBV12-3 or TRBV12-4 to TRBJ1-6; D might be TRBD1 (5 bases). The CDR3 contains 13 residues. Trimming stripped 6 bases from V and 5 bases from J, with 8 bases between. The CDR3 coding sequence is TGTGCCAGCAGCATGACAGATAATTCACCCCTCCACTTT. This codes for CASSMTDNSPLHF.

This sequence joins TRBV21-1 and TRBJ1-5. TRBV21-1 is shown as a pseudogene. The CDR3 sequence is 11 residues long. The DNA of the CDR3 is TGTGCCTCGGGGGGGCGTCAGCCCCAGCATTTT. Residues: CASGGRQPQHF.

The V and J genes are TRBV5-8 and TRBJ2-5; 8 bases match TRBD1. V lost 0 bases to trimming and J lost 5 bases; unmatched junction nucleotides: 6. Germline V lookup: CDR1 SGHTS, CDR2 YDEGEE. The CDR3 sequence is 15 residues long. The CDR3 DNA reads TGTGCCAGCAGCTTGGGGACAGGGTGGCTGGAGACCCAGTACTTC. Translation gives CASSLGTGWLETQYF.

The J gene is TRBJ2-1, the V gene TRBV18; weak D call: TRBD2 (6 bases). The CDR3 has 11 residues. Trimming removed 8 bases from V and 9 bases from J, with 11 bases in between. Germline V gene sequence: CDR1 KGHSH, CDR2 LQKENI. CDR3 nucleotides: TGTGCCAGCACGACTAGGGTTGAGCAGTTCTTC. It is translated as CASTTRVEQFF.

Worth noting for this clone: The junction departs from germline at one end; a sequencing error may be responsible. This chain uses TRBV7-7 with TRBJ2-3; tentatively, D is TRBD2 (6 bases). The V gene's germline CDR1 is SSHAT and CDR2 FNYEAQ (reference sequence). This CDR3 comprises 14 residues. The CDR3 nucleotides are TGTGCTAGCAGCTTAGGATCGGGGGTTGATACGCAGTATTTT. Its translation: CASSLGSGVDTQYF.

The rearrangement joins TRBV4-3 to TRBJ1-3; 9 bases fit TRBD1. The germline V gene has CDR1 LGHNA and CDR2 YSLEER. This CDR3 has 16 amino acids. The junction had 4 bases not matched to a gene; V was cut back by 0 bases and J by 4 bases. CDR3 coding DNA: TGCGCCAGCAGCCAAGAGACAGGGGGGCAGGGAAACACCATATATTTT. Translating gives CASSQETGGQGNTIYF.